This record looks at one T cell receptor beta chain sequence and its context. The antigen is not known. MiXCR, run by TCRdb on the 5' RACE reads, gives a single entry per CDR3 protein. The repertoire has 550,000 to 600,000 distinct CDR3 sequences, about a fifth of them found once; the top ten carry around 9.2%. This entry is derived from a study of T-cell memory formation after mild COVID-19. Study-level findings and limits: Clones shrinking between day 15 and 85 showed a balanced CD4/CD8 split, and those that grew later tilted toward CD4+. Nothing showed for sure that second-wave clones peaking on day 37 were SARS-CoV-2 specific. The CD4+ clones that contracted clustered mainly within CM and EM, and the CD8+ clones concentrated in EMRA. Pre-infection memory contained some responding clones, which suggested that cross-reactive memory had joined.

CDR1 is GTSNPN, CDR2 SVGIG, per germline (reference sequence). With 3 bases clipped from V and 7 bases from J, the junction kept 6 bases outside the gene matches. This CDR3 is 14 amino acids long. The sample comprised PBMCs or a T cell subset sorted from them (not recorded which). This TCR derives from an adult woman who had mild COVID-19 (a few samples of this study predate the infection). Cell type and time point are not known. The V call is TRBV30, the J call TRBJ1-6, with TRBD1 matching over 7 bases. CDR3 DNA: TGTGCCTGGAGCAAGACAGGGCGGAATTCACCCCTCCACTTT. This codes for CAWSKTGRNSPLHF.